This record concerns one TCR beta chain sequence. Frequency alone marks this clone as large (0.1 to 1%); no count is stored. No cognate antigen has been identified for it. This sample was taken from a study of synovial regulatory T cells in juvenile arthritis (dated by TCRdb to about 2015). For the study in its entirety: Among sequenced patients, three were therapy-naive, one received methotrexate plus infliximab, 6 or 7 received methotrexate, and one had no treatment information. Effector T cell subsets from the study cohort were also sequenced for comparisons, but the Treg dataset by itself includes only blood Treg cells and synovial fluid Treg cells. The TCR repertoire comparisons covered Treg and Teff subsets from fewer than 12 JIA patients with active disease. Using matched patient samples, the researchers compared TCRbeta CDR3 repertoires across three groups: blood iaTreg cells, other blood Treg cells and synovial fluid Treg cells.

iaTreg cells were defined as HLA-DR+ Treg cells, were more frequent in NO ID patients than in ID patients at Tend, and were hypothesised to expand during inflammation. TCR repertoire donors were roughly eleven juvenile idiopathic arthritis patients with active disease who had not reached inactive disease, 3 polyarticular and 8 oligoarticular. A median age of around 12 years (range roughly 2.1-22.9) and a median disease duration of around seven years (range 0.2-19.1) were recorded for the TCR-sequenced patients. Samples for TCR repertoire analysis were collected at two centres in Italy. Peripheral blood mononuclear cells were separated on a Histopaque-1077 density gradient and then cryopreserved in around 90% FCS with about 10% DMSO. Receptors were amplified or captured by the immunoSEQ multiplex PCR assay. TCRbeta CDR3 sequencing was carried out by Adaptive Biotechnologies. On the study's bioinformatics: Repertoire similarity was assessed with the Chao-modified Jaccard index and with the median clonotype overlap from 200 random subsamples of equal sample size. Similarity analyses were performed using either productive nucleotide sequences or in silico-translated amino acid sequences. Hierarchical clustering with single linkage and t-SNE based on Chao-modified Jaccard distances were applied for the comparison of repertoires. After normalising for sample size, the researchers measured repertoire diversity with the Renyi index across a range of alpha values. TCRdb stores this immuneACCESS table with in-frame sequences only. Part of the clones is absent; in the studies checked, under half of the shortfall reflects unresolved V genes, and no reason is known for the rest. V, J and clone size are those of that table, while D and trimming were read from the DNA. The sample table includes 1,000 or so clones. Of the sample, about 4.3% falls within the top ten clones.

For CDR1 and CDR2, the germline V gene (reference sequence) lists MNHNY and SVGAGI. Including the terminal cysteine and phenylalanine, the CDR3 comprises 14 residues. No DNA was logged. Summary of the overall study and its limitations: Lower TCR diversity was observed in blood iaTreg cells than in other blood Treg cells, consistent with antigen-driven expansion. Synovial Treg cells shared more CDR3 sequences with iaTreg cells than with other blood Treg cells, and Chao-Jaccard similarity confirmed that synovial Treg cells were more closely related to iaTreg cells. iaTreg TCR repertoires were largely private across patients and partially overlapped with synovial Teff and blood CPL repertoires.

The sample was Treg cells from blood. Explained via the paper, the cell subset or site label denotes: HLA-DR+ inflammation-associated blood Treg cells. The receptor's source is a donor younger than 30 with juvenile idiopathic arthritis. The chain joins TRBV6-6 to TRBJ2-3. The CDR3 protein sequence reads: CASSYSIPPDTQYF.